This TCR beta chain was retrieved from a study of response to subunit inactivated influenza vaccine. TCRdb reanalysed the RT-PCR reads using MiXCR and keeps one entry per CDR3 protein. The sample records under 750,000 distinct CDR3 sequences, approximately 12% being singletons. Germline V gives CDR1 SQVTM, CDR2 ANQGSEA. This CDR3 is built from 10 residues. V was clipped by 5 bases and J by 8 bases, with 9 bases between them. This clonotype has at least ten counts. Its cognate antigen is unknown. Notes on the study in general: After each seasonal influenza vaccination, few new T cells are recruited, the authors suggested.

Here the sequenced sample was PBMCs from blood, taken on the day of vaccination. The genes are TRBV29-1 and TRBJ1-2; possible D gene TRBD1, 5 bases. This receptor was identified in a man aged 45-60 years who received an inactivated influenza vaccine. The DNA of the CDR3 is TGCAGCGTTTTCGGGGACGGCTACACCTTC. It codes for CSVFGDGYTF.